Described below is a single TCR beta chain sequence and its context. Its antigen is currently unknown. The junction had 10 bases not matched to a gene; V was cut back by 2 bases and J by 0 bases. The CDR3 extends over 18 amino acids. The germline V gene encodes CDR1 LGHDT and CDR2 YNNKEL (reference sequence). The data originate from a study of identical twins. Study-wide points: Models underestimated TCR alpha sharing (out-of-frame) in monozygotic twins.

Each CDR3 protein is one row after TCRdb ran MiXCR on the 5' RACE reads. This sample has about 520,000 distinct CDR3 sequences; less than 25% occur once, and the top ten carry 0.91%. A further study also used this sample, focusing on T cells expressing NK-cell markers. That study adds: One of the eight sequenced donors was seronegative, whereas the other seven were HCMV-seropositive. For a handful of donors, these clonotypes were likewise the leading ones in the CD3+CD56-NKG2C+ fraction.

The specimen was CD4+ T cells sorted from blood. V usage is TRBV3-1 and J usage is TRBJ1-2, with 9 bases fitting TRBD1. The receptor's source is a woman between 18 and 29 years old in good health. CDR3 in DNA: TGTGCCAGCAGCCAAATCTCGGGACAGGGCGAAGCTAACTATGGCTACACCTTC. Its translation: CASSQISGQGEANYGYTF.